This T cell receptor beta chain stems from a study of T cell clones after liver transplantation. Study-wide points: The donor-reactive repertoire was only partly measurable in a couple of subjects, lacking donor cells. Circulating graft-donor-reactive CD4 TCRbeta sequences fell significantly post-transplant in 5 of 8 subjects.

Remarks on this clone: Its antigen is as yet unknown.

The CDR3 consists of 15 residues. Germline V CDR1 and CDR2: MDHEN, SYDVKM. The trim removed 4 bases at V and 4 bases at J, leaving 9 bases unmatched. TCRdb keeps only in-frame clones here, not all; method: immunoSEQ multiplex PCR. Among more than 95,000 clones listed, about nine tenths were seen once. Sequences were derived from CD4+ T cells from blood, sampled 12 months after liver transplant. This sequence originates from a human patient who received a liver transplant. Some T cells may be supplied by the graft donor. The chain is built from TRBV28 and TRBJ2-7; 8 nucleotides match TRBD2. The CDR3 DNA reads as TGTGCCAGCAGTTCCCCGGGAGGGCCGAGGTACGAGCAGTACTTC. Residues: CASSSPGGPRYEQYF.